This paragraph covers one TCR beta chain sequence. J lost 6 bases, V lost 3 bases, and 16 bases had no gene match. CDR3 length: 17 amino acids. Looked up from germline, CDR1 is SGHDN and CDR2 is FVKESK. This sample is part of a study of technical replicates of blood from a handful of donors. Profiled with immunoSEQ multiplex PCR; TCRdb holds only in-frame clones, not every one. Of 75,000 to 95,000 clones listed, around nine tenths are singletons. Sequenced input: T cells isolated from PBMCs. The chain carries TRBV14 and TRBJ1-2; the match to TRBD1 covers 7 bases. The source of this sequence is a human donor in good health. CDR3 bases: TGTGCCAGCAGCCAGACTTTGTTAGGGGGCGCAGAGGATGGCTACACCTTC. Protein sequence: CASSQTLLGGAEDGYTF.